The 12 T cell receptor beta chains given below trace back to one sample, sequenced in a study of T cell clonotyping in hematopoietic cell transplantation. Method: immunoSEQ multiplex PCR; TCRdb's copy keeps in-frame clones and lacks some. The sample lists more than 25,000 clones, 90% to 95% occurring once. The sequencing here drew on PBMCs, taken 100 days after allogeneic stem cell transplant. The receptor source for this set is a female patient aged 50-65 years who had an allogeneic stem cell transplant from a related donor, so the T cells may come from the graft donor. Some clones in this sample may be carry-over from other donors' samples.

V usage is TRBV18 and J usage is TRBJ1-2; 10 nucleotides agree with TRBD1. V was clipped by 3 bases and J by 6 bases; unmatched bases: 10. Germline values: CDR1 KGHSH, CDR2 LQKENI. CDR3 length: 16 amino acids. CDR3 residues: CASSPPGGDRGHGYTF. As DNA, the CDR3 is TGTGCCAGCTCACCGCCGGGGGGGGACAGGGGCCATGGCTACACCTTC.

J is TRBJ1-6 and V is TRBV4-1; D is uncertain. This CDR3 region has 20 residues. V dropped 1 base and J dropped 16 bases, with 35 bases sitting between them. Germline CDR1 and CDR2: MGHRA and YSYEKL. The CDR3 is CASSQASNPAAGWDHPPLHF. CDR3 nucleotides: TGCGCCAGCAGCCAAGCTTCCAACCCCGCCGCCGGATGGGATCACCCCCCACTCCACTTT.

The rearrangement uses TRBV9 and TRBJ2-7; a weak D match, TRBD1 (5 bases). CDR3 length: 14 amino acids. Germline values: CDR1 SGDLS, CDR2 YYNGEE. V shed 0 bases and J shed 2 bases, with 9 bases lying between them. This chain's CDR3 is CASSVAQGAYEQYF. In DNA form, the CDR3 reads TGTGCCAGCAGCGTAGCCCAGGGCGCCTACGAGCAGTACTTC.

The rearrangement joins TRBV5-4 to TRBJ2-1; a possible D gene is TRBD2 (5 bases). The CDR3 totals 16 residues. V was cut by 1 base and J by 0 bases, with 11 bases left in between. Looked up from germline, CDR1 is SGHNT and CDR2 is YYREEE (reference sequence). The CDR3 DNA reads TGTGCCAGCAGCTTGTTAGCGATTGGCTCCTACAATGAGCAGTTCTTC. Protein: CASSLLAIGSYNEQFF.

The chain employs TRBV2 and TRBJ1-2; 9 nucleotides align to TRBD1. Germline CDR1 reads SNHLY; CDR2 reads FYNNEI. This CDR3 comprises 15 residues. V was clipped by 7 bases and J by 3 bases; unmatched bases: 9. CDR3 sequence (DNA): TGTGCCAGCACCTTGGGACAGGGCTCGTACTATGGCTACACCTTC. Protein sequence: CASTLGQGSYYGYTF.

This chain uses TRBV5-1 with TRBJ1-3; unclear D gene. CDR1 is SGHRS and CDR2 is YFSETQ in the germline V gene. Trimming removed 2 bases at V and 0 bases at J, with 6 bases between. The CDR3 totals 14 residues. CDR3 in amino acids: CASSFGSSGNTIYF. The DNA for the CDR3 is TGCGCCAGCAGCTTTGGGTCCTCTGGAAACACCATATATTTT.

The CDR3 DNA follows: TGTGCCAGCAGCTGGGGGACAGGGAGAAATCAGCCCCAGCATTTT. Translation gives CASSWGTGRNQPQHF. The chain is built from TRBV5-5 and TRBJ1-5; 9 bases are a match to TRBD1. The germline V gene has CDR1 SGHKS and CDR2 YYEKEE (reference sequence). This CDR3 has 15 amino acids. V lost 3 bases and J lost 4; bases outside the gene matches: 5.

The rearrangement links TRBV30 to TRBJ1-2, with D unresolved. V lost 3 bases to trimming and J lost 5 bases, with 13 bases between them. Germline lookup yields CDR1 GTSNPN and CDR2 SVGIG (reference sequence). CDR3 length: 13 residues. CDR3 region: CAWSGGRSYGYTF. In nucleotides, the CDR3 is TGTGCCTGGAGCGGAGGACGAAGTTATGGCTACACCTTC.

The chain is built from TRBV29-1 and TRBJ2-2; D might be TRBD1 (6 bases). CDR3 length equals 14 residues. V was trimmed by 7 bases and J by 0 bases, leaving 12 bases between them. Germline assignment: CDR1 SQVTM and CDR2 ANQGSEA. Here the CDR3 DNA reads TGCAGCGGACGACAGGATACGAACACCGGGGAGCTGTTTTTT. Its translation: CSGRQDTNTGELFF.

Within the sample, this clone is medium-sized. The chain combines TRBV7-2 with TRBJ1-6, with D possibly matching TRBD1 (6 bases). This CDR3 region has 15 residues. Trimming shortened V by 2 bases and J by 8 bases, and 13 bases separated the two germline ends. Germline V CDR1 and CDR2: SGHTA, FQGNSA. The DNA of the CDR3 is TGTGCCAGCAGCTTACCTCAGGGGAGCGATTCACCCCTCCACTTT. Residues: CASSLPQGSDSPLHF.

In this sample, this clone turned up once. The rearrangement joins TRBV30 to TRBJ1-1; D is undetermined. Trimming took off 0 bases at V and 9 bases at J, with 8 bases between the two ends. The CDR3 totals 11 residues. CDR1 GTSNPN and CDR2 SVGIG come from the germline V gene (reference sequence). The CDR3 DNA reads as TGTGCCTGGAGTGTACAGAGCAAAGCTTTCTTT. It yields the protein CAWSVQSKAFF.

J is TRBJ2-3 and V is TRBV4-3; 7 nucleotides align to TRBD1. The germline gives CDR1 LGHNA, CDR2 YSLEER. The junction had 8 bases not matched to a gene; V was cut back by 0 bases and J by 8 bases. The CDR3 is 15 residues long. The CDR3 coding sequence is TGCGCCAGCAGCCAAGACCCCCCACCAGGGGGTACGCAGTATTTT. The encoded protein is CASSQDPPPGGTQYF.